The T cell receptor beta chain under discussion was sequenced for a study of long-term antiretroviral therapy in people with HIV. Study observations and caveats: Whichever time point was examined, clones expanded before ART dominated the repertoire.

Details on this clone: The antigen is unknown.

V shed 4 bases and J shed 1 base, with 4 bases lying between them. The CDR3 loop spans 12 amino acids. CDR1 and CDR2 from the germline V gene are KGHSH and LQKENI. A v3.0 immunoSEQ assay was performed at survey level. TCRdb's copy holds only in-frame clones and misses some; the assay was immunoSEQ multiplex PCR. The profile shows about 16,000 clones, less than 80% of them singletons. The material sequenced was unsorted PBMCs, taken 3.2 years after starting antiretroviral therapy. The chain is built from TRBV18 and TRBJ1-1; D is unclear. This receptor was obtained from a middle-aged woman with HIV. DNA of the CDR3: TGTGCCAGCTCACAAGGGAACACTGAAGCTTTCTTT. Protein sequence: CASSQGNTEAFF.